This T cell receptor beta chain was documented in a study of cytomegalovirus exposure and HLA in healthy donors. Unmatched junction bases numbered 14, after V lost 1 base and J lost 5 bases. This CDR3 comprises 17 residues. The germline CDR1 and CDR2 sequences are SGHDN and FVKESK. The PCR was carried out with 60 Vbeta primers and 13 Jbeta primers. Sequenced by immunoSEQ multiplex PCR; TCRdb stores in-frame clones only, minus some. The sample holds about 97,000 clones, about three quarters seen once. Findings and caveats of the study: Certain indistinguishable V segments, among them TRBV6-2 and TRBV6-3, were excluded. In a later analysis, a missense DCLRE1C variant was linked to TCR beta V- and J-gene trimming. Roughly even sequencing depth across donors was the assumption behind the presence/absence analyses.

Note on this clone: Its antigen remains unknown.

Sequenced input: PBMCs. This receptor was identified in a man aged 40-49 years in good health and CMV-seronegative. This rearrangement joins TRBV14 to TRBJ2-7; the match to TRBD1 covers 7 bases. CDR3 sequence: CASSQGPRQGPIHEQYF. The DNA of the CDR3 is TGTGCCAGCAGCCAAGGTCCCAGACAGGGACCCATCCACGAGCAGTACTTC.